A selection of T cell receptor beta chains follows, all from one sample in a study of cytomegalovirus exposure and HLA in healthy donors. Clones were sequenced by immunoSEQ multiplex PCR, and TCRdb holds only the in-frame ones, with some missing. The sample yields about 130,000 clones, approximately 78% seen once. Sequenced: PBMCs. The origin of the receptors is a woman between 35 and 50 years old in good health and CMV-seropositive. Both conserved end residues are part of each CDR3. Clone size is given for some rows only: seen once, a few or many times, or a class if the clone is expanded.

abundance	j_gene	v_gene	CDR3aa
-	TRBJ2-5	TRBV7-9	CASSLALAEQETQYF
-	TRBJ2-7	TRBV27	CASSLSPGATYEQYF
-	TRBJ2-3	TRBV6-6	CASSHYGDSTDTQYF
once	TRBJ2-1	TRBV5-1	CASSKTSAGSYNEQFF
-	TRBJ2-7	TRBV7-9	CASSLGLLNEQYF
-	TRBJ1-2	TRBV27	CASRPTGPGGYTF
few	TRBJ1-6	TRBV10-1	CASSEGTGVSPLHF
-	TRBJ2-7	TRBV4-2	CASSQDYSYEQYF
-	TRBJ1-2	TRBV28	CASRGLGYGYTF
-	TRBJ2-7	TRBV9	CASSPANRWDEQYF
-	TRBJ1-5	TRBV21-1	CASSKEPTGLVNQPQHF
-	TRBJ2-7	TRBV7-6	CASSLASGRYYEQYF
-	TRBJ1-2	TRBV19	CASTPGQGANYGYTF
-	TRBJ1-2	TRBV4-2	CASSQDRGSRGYTF
-	TRBJ2-2	TRBV19	CASKGQGTGELFF
once	TRBJ1-3	TRBV30	CAADRVAGNTIYF
-	TRBJ2-1	TRBV18	CASSPRTSGSAYNEQFF
-	TRBJ1-2	TRBV28	CASGGGTFNYGYPF
-	TRBJ2-7	TRBV11-2	CASSLRVTGSNEQYF
-	TRBJ2-5	TRBV9	CASSSTSGVETQYF
-	TRBJ2-2	TRBV2	CASSKQGVTNTGELFF
-	TRBJ1-1	TRBV5-4	CASSLTRGREAFF
-	TRBJ1-1	TRBV5-1	CASSYRGTGDPEAFF
-	TRBJ2-3	TRBV9	CASSHGLADYEPDTQYF
-	TRBJ2-7	TRBV6-6	CASSKEQGFYPLEQYF
-	TRBJ2-1	TRBV9	CASSDTHRANEQFF
few	TRBJ2-7	TRBV19	CASSPDTNFPRVQYF
-	TRBJ1-2	TRBV2	CAILPRTGSNYGYTF
-	-	TRBV6-6	CASSYGGTYEQYF
-	TRBJ1-1	TRBV9	CASSPLTVATEAFF
once	TRBJ2-7	TRBV11-2	CASSSPAGRQYF
-	TRBJ2-2	TRBV11-2	CASSRREGAAGELFF
few	TRBJ2-3	TRBV9	CASSEGRGTDTQYF
many	TRBJ1-3	TRBV7-6	CASSHDTSSGNTIYF
-	TRBJ1-3	TRBV19	CATQGRSGNTIYF
-	TRBJ1-2	TRBV19	CASSRSGQTFYGYTF
once	TRBJ1-3	TRBV9	CASSATGLSGNTIYF
few	TRBJ1-2	TRBV6-6	CASSYSTGSSYGYTF
-	TRBJ1-2	TRBV2	CASSWTGGFGYTF
-	-	TRBV27	CASSAATSGSSYEQYF
-	TRBJ1-2	TRBV15	CATSRHSGRGDGYTF
once	TRBJ2-2	TRBV5-4	CASSSDGAQITGELFF
-	TRBJ1-1	TRBV5-1	CASSLVTGLATEAFF
-	TRBJ1-1	TRBV27	CASSLTRDSLREAFF
-	TRBJ1-4	TRBV11-2	CASSPQGNEKLFF
-	TRBJ2-4	TRBV4-2	CASSQEQRGVGNNIQYF
-	TRBJ1-1	TRBV9	CASSVGGNLNTEAFF
-	-	TRBV11-1	CASSLAQGSSGEQYF